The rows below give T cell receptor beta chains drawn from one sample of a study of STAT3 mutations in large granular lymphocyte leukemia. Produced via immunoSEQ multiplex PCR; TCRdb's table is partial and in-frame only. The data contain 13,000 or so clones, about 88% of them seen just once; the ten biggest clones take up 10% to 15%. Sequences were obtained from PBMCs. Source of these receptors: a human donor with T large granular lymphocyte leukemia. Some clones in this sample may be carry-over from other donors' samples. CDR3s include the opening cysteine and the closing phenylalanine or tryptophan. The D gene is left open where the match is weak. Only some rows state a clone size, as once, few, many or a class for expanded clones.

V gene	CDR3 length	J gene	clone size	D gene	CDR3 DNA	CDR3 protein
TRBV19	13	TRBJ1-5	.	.	TGTGCCAGTAGTGGGGGAAGCAATCAGCCCCAGCATTTT	CASSGGSNQPQHF
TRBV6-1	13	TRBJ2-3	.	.	TGTGCCACCGGCCTCCGAGGCACAGATACGCAGTATTTT	CATGLRGTDTQYF
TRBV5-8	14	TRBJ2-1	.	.	TGTGCCAGCAGCTTGCGAGGGTGGGGCAATGAGCAGTTCTTC	CASSLRGWGNEQFF
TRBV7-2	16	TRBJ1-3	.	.	TGTGCCAGCAGCTTAGCCCCGGGGCGGAGTGGAAACACCATATATTTT	CASSLAPGRSGNTIYF
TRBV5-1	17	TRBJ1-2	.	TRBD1	TGCGCCAGCAGCTTTGGCGGGACAGGGCCTCCCAGGTATGGCTACACCTTC	CASSFGGTGPPRYGYTF
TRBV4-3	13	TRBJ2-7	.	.	TGCGCCAGCAGCCAAGATTGGGGCTACGAGCAGTACTTC	CASSQDWGYEQYF
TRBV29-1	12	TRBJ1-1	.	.	TGCAGCGTTGAAAATACCGGGACTGAAGCTTTCTTT	CSVENTGTEAFF
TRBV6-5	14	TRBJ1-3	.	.	TGTGCCAGCACCTCACTGGGCTCTGGAAACACCATATATTTT	CASTSLGSGNTIYF
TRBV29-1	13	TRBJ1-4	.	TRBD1	TGCAGCGCCGGGACAGGGAGAGGAGAAAAACTGTTTTTT	CSAGTGRGEKLFF
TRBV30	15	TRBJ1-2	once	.	TGTGCCTGGAGAGGTGGGGGGGGTCTTAACTATGGCTACACCTTC	CAWRGGGGLNYGYTF
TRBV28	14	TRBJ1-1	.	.	TGTGCCAGCAGGAGATTGGGAGGGAACACTGAAGCTTTCTTT	CASRRLGGNTEAFF
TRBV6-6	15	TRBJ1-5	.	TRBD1	TGTGCCAGCAGTTCGCAGGGGGGAAGCAATCAGCCCCAGCATTTT	CASSSQGGSNQPQHF
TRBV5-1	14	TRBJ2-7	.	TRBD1	TGCGCCAGCAGCCCCGGACAGGGGGCTGGGGAGCAGTACTTC	CASSPGQGAGEQYF
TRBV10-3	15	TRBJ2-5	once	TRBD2	TGTGCCATCAGTCGCGGGGGGGGAAAACAAGAGACCCAGTACTTC	CAISRGGGKQETQYF
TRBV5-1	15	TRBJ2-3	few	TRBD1	TGCGCCAGCAGCTTACCGGGACAGGGGGCAGATACGCAGTATTTT	CASSLPGQGADTQYF
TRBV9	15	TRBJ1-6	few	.	TGTGCCAGCAGCGTAACCCCGAACTATAATTCACCCCTCCACTTT	CASSVTPNYNSPLHF
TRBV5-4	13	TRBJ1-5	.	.	TGTGCCAGCAGCTTGAGCACCTCGGGGCCCCAGCATTTT	CASSLSTSGPQHF
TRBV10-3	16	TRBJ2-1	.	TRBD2	TGTGCCAGCTCCGGGACTAGCGGGAAGACCTACAATGAGCAGTTCTTC	CASSGTSGKTYNEQFF
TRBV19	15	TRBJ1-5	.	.	TGTGCCAGTAGTTTTGTCCAGGGAGGGCCAGGGCCCCAGCATTTT	CASSFVQGGPGPQHF